What follows is one TCR beta chain and its context. The data derive from a study of blood T cell repertoires in COVID-19. Across the whole study: The study drew acute and convalescent COVID-19 samples from the United States, Italy and Spain.

The authors' processing: Reference gene primer amplification gave estimated nucleated cell counts. Produced via immunoSEQ multiplex PCR; TCRdb's table is partial and in-frame only. V and J calls plus clone size are reproduced from that table; the DNA served to infer D and trimming. Among tens of thousands of clones listed, 90% were seen once. V was clipped by 5 bases and J by 0 bases, with 12 bases between them. The CDR3 sequence is 15 residues long. The V gene's germline CDR1 is SEHNR and CDR2 FQNEAQ (reference sequence). Sequencing used peripheral blood. This TCR derives from a man aged 50 to 59 with acute or convalescent COVID-19. The J gene is TRBJ2-3, the V gene TRBV7-9, with a tentative D call TRBD1 (6 bases). CDR3 bases: TGTGCCAGCAGCGCCCGGACAGCTAGCACAGATACGCAGTATTTT. This gives the protein CASSARTASTDTQYF.